This record looks at one TCR beta chain sequence and its context. The RNA, about 0.45 to 1 ug, was put through reverse transcription using random hexamers. By means of immunoSEQ multiplex PCR, TCR beta CDR3 spanning 54 Vbeta and 13 Jbeta underwent amplification. TCRdb re-derived calls from the immunoSEQ multiplex PCR reads in MiXCR, one entry per CDR3 protein. The sample shows about 280,000 distinct CDR3 sequences, 70% to 90% of them seen only once. CD8+ and CD4+ blood T cells underwent TCR beta sequencing. CDR1 is MGHRA and CDR2 is YSYEKL in the germline V gene. With V trimmed by 3 bases and J by 0 bases, 5 bases remained unmatched. The CDR3 is 15 residues long. The data stem from a study of CD8 T cells in Susac syndrome.

The chain links TRBV4-1 to TRBJ2-7; TRBD1 aligns across 7 bases. The sequencing sample was made of CD8+ T cells from PBMCs. This TCR was sampled from a human donor with multiple sclerosis. In nucleotides, the CDR3 is TGCGCCAGCAGCCACAGACAGGGAAGCTCCTACGAGCAGTACTTC. Translated, it gives CASSHRQGSSYEQYF.